What follows are 18 T cell receptor beta chains derived from one specimen sequenced in a study of blood T cell repertoires in COVID-19. The method was immunoSEQ multiplex PCR; TCRdb's version includes in-frame clones alone and lacks a portion of them. The sample has about 380,000 clones; about 85% are singletons. Sequences were obtained from peripheral blood. The receptors were gathered from a woman under 30 with acute or convalescent COVID-19.

Many counts were recorded for this clone. V is TRBV2 and J is TRBJ2-7; 11 bases agree with TRBD2. From germline, CDR1 is SNHLY and CDR2 FYNNEI. The CDR3 runs 14 residues. The V and J ends lost 4 bases and 4 bases, in that order; junction bases with no gene match: 3. For the CDR3, the DNA is TGTGCCAGCAGTGGACTAGCGGGGTTTTACGAGCAGTACTTC. Residues: CASSGLAGFYEQYF.

The V gene is TRBV27, the J gene TRBJ2-7; 11 positions agree with TRBD1. J was trimmed by 2 bases and V by 6 bases; bases with no gene match: 15. CDR1 MNHEY and CDR2 SMNVEV come from the germline V gene (reference sequence). CDR3 length: 18 amino acids. CDR3 bases: TGTGCCAGCAGCTACCGGACAGGGGGCGGCCTTTCCCCCTACGAGCAGTACTTC. Encoded protein: CASSYRTGGGLSPYEQYF.

The chain joins TRBV28 to TRBJ1-6; no firm D call. Trimming removed 7 bases from V and 7 bases from J, with 23 bases in between. The CDR3 is 17 residues long. From germline, CDR1 is MDHEN and CDR2 SYDVKM. The DNA of the CDR3 is TGTGCCAGCACCCTCACTTCGGCGGGCAGCGAAAATTCACCCCTCCACTTT. It yields the protein CASTLTSAGSENSPLHF.

This clone was found a few times. The chain links TRBV2 to TRBJ2-1; 9 bases map to TRBD2. CDR3 size: 15 residues. Germline lookup yields CDR1 SNHLY and CDR2 FYNNEI. J was trimmed by 4 bases and V by 4 bases; bases with no gene match: 5. In DNA, the CDR3 is TGTGCCAGCAGTGTAACCAGCGGGGGGTACAATGAGCAGTTCTTC. Translation: CASSVTSGGYNEQFF.

This clone was observed a handful of times. At the DNA level, this CDR3 is encoded by other sequences in the same sample as well. The DNA for the CDR3 is TGTGCCAGTACTTACAGGGGCGGCAATCAGCCCCAGCATTTT. Amino acid sequence: CASTYRGGNQPQHF. The V call is TRBV19, the J call TRBJ1-5, with 7 bases fitting TRBD1. J gave up 2 bases and V 7 bases, and 5 bases lay outside the gene matches. Germline loops: CDR1 LNHDA, CDR2 SQIVND (reference sequence). CDR3 length equals 14 residues.

The chain couples TRBV4-2 to TRBJ2-5; 16 bases agree with TRBD2. The length of the CDR3 is 15 residues. Germline V gives CDR1 LGHNA, CDR2 YNFKEQ. After removal of 8 bases from V and 5 bases from J, the junction contained 5 bases not matched to a gene. The DNA for the CDR3 is TGTGCCAGCGGGACTAGCGGGGGGGCCCTGGAGACCCAGTACTTC. It encodes CASGTSGGALETQYF.

The V and J genes are TRBV6-5 and TRBJ2-1, with D perhaps matching TRBD1 (7 bases). CDR1 MNHEY and CDR2 SVGAGI come from the germline V gene. V was clipped by 4 bases and J by 3 bases, with 13 bases between them. The length of the CDR3 is 15 residues. CDR3 region: CASSSTGEVYNEQFF. DNA for the CDR3: TGTGCCAGCAGTTCAACAGGGGAGGTCTACAATGAGCAGTTCTTC.

This chain connects TRBV3-1 (or the pseudogene TRBV3-2) to TRBJ2-7, with 10 positions matching TRBD2. The J call may be faulty, since TRBJ2-1 better matches the DNA end. CDR1 and CDR2 from the germline V gene are LGHDT and YNNKEL (reference sequence). The CDR3 length is 15 residues. CDR3 protein: CASSRSGGRDNEQFF. The DNA of the CDR3 is TGTGCCAGCAGCCGTAGCGGGGGGAGGGACAATGAGCAGTTCTTC.

CDR3 in amino acids: CASSYSMFSTLSPLHF. CDR3 coding DNA: TGTGCCAGCAGTTACTCGATGTTCAGTACGCTTTCACCCCTCCACTTT. This chain joins TRBV6-5 and TRBJ1-6; D not certain. This CDR3 is 16 amino acids long. Germline CDR1 reads MNHEY; CDR2 reads SVGAGI. Trimming removed 0 bases at V and 9 bases at J, with 15 bases between.

This clone was counted many times. This chain uses TRBV29-1 with TRBJ2-1, with 10 bases identical to TRBD1. J gave up 7 bases and V 4 bases, and 4 bases lay outside the gene matches. The CDR3 contains 13 residues. The V gene's germline CDR1 is SQVTM and CDR2 ANQGSEA. CDR3 nucleotide sequence: TGCAGCGTTGGACAGGGGGCGAGGAATGAGCAGTTCTTC. Translating it yields CSVGQGARNEQFF.

The V and J genes are TRBV18 and TRBJ1-5; 7 nucleotides align to TRBD1. The CDR3 has 20 amino acids. Germline V lookup: CDR1 KGHSH, CDR2 LQKENI. Trimming removed 1 base from V and 2 bases from J; junction bases left unmatched: 17. The CDR3 coding sequence is TGTGCCAGCTCACCACAATTTAGGAGGGGGCGAGATATTGGCAATCAGCCCCAGCATTTT. Protein: CASSPQFRRGRDIGNQPQHF.

In this sample, this clone turned up a few times. The chain carries TRBV3-1 (or the pseudogene TRBV3-2) and TRBJ2-1; 12 bases are shared with TRBD1. Germline V lookup: CDR1 LGHDT, CDR2 YNNKEL (reference sequence). Trimming took 6 bases from V and 7 from J; bases not matched to a gene: 10. CDR3 length equals 16 residues. Here the CDR3 reads CASRTMGTGGLNEQFF. DNA of the CDR3: TGTGCCAGCAGAACTATGGGGACAGGGGGCTTGAATGAGCAGTTCTTC.

The chain joins TRBV6-1 to TRBJ1-4; D perhaps matches TRBD1 (6 bases). The CDR3 covers 15 residues. V was trimmed by 1 base and J by 7 bases, leaving 13 bases between them. CDR1 and CDR2 (germline): MNHNS, SASEGT. CDR3 nucleotides: TGTGCCAGCAGTGAAGGTAGCAGGGGAGTTGAAAAACTGTTTTTT. This translates into CASSEGSRGVEKLFF.

This clone has just a few counts. The chain recombines TRBV6-2 or TRBV6-3 with TRBJ2-2; 7 bases map to TRBD2. The CDR3 has 14 residues. Germline V gene sequence: CDR1 MNHEY, CDR2 SVGEGT. V lost 7 bases to trimming and J lost 3 bases; unmatched junction nucleotides: 5. The CDR3 reads CASTPRGYTGELFF. In DNA, the CDR3 is TGTGCCAGCACCCCGCGGGGGTACACCGGGGAGCTGTTTTTT.

V and J are TRBV19 and TRBJ1-4; TRBD1 matches 7 bases. The V gene's germline CDR1 is LNHDA and CDR2 SQIVND (reference sequence). Losses at the gene ends were 7 bases for V and 4 bases for J; bases not matched to a gene: 6. This CDR3 contains 14 residues. The CDR3 region has the DNA TGTGCCAGTACCTCAGGGGGACATAATGAAAAACTGTTTTTT. Residues: CASTSGGHNEKLFF.

This clone was detected once. The rearrangement uses TRBV19 and TRBJ2-1; 10 bases fit TRBD1. CDR3 length: 16 residues. The germline V gene has CDR1 LNHDA and CDR2 SQIVND (reference sequence). V was pared by 1 base and J by 8 bases, with 8 bases of the junction left unmatched. The CDR3 bases are TGTGCCAGTAGTATAGTGGGGGGACAGGGGAGAGATGAGCAGTTCTTC. Its protein is CASSIVGGQGRDEQFF.

The rearrangement links TRBV5-5 to TRBJ1-2; D is unresolved. This CDR3 contains 13 residues. Germline V gene data show CDR1 as SGHKS and CDR2 as YYEKEE (reference sequence). V lost 0 bases and J 5 bases, leaving 8 bases between the germline ends. The DNA for the CDR3 is TGTGCCAGCAGCTTGGGCGCCGATTATGGCTACACCTTC. It is translated as CASSLGADYGYTF.

The rearrangement uses TRBV10-2 and TRBJ2-7, with D possibly matching TRBD2 (6 bases). The CDR3 length is 13 residues. Germline V gives CDR1 WSHSY, CDR2 SAAADI. V lost 0 bases and J lost 6, with 9 bases in between. In DNA form, the CDR3 reads TGCGCCAGCAGTGAGTCCCCGGAGGGCGAGCAGTACTTC. Amino acid sequence: CASSESPEGEQYF.